This is a list of T cell receptor beta chains from one sample in a study of T cells and Merkel cell carcinoma outcomes. Produced via immunoSEQ multiplex PCR; TCRdb's table is partial and in-frame only. The table includes roughly 490 clones, roughly 92% detected once. The sequenced sample consisted of tumor tissue from Merkel cell carcinoma. Receptors were obtained from a human donor with Merkel cell carcinoma. Each CDR3 is given with its conserved first and last residue. The D gene is left open where the match is weak.

v_call: TRBV30; j_call: TRBJ2-7; d_call: NA; cdr3_aa: CAWDGMGTGEQYF; cdr3_nt: TGTGCCTGGGACGGGATGGGTACGGGCGAGCAGTACTTC
v_call: TRBV4-3; j_call: TRBJ2-3; d_call: TRBD2; cdr3_aa: CASSQHPGLGVKDTQYF; cdr3_nt: TGCGCCAGCAGCCAACACCCGGGACTAGGGGTAAAAGATACGCAGTATTTT
v_call: TRBV7-9; j_call: TRBJ2-5; d_call: TRBD1; cdr3_aa: CASSWGTGGGETQYF; cdr3_nt: TGTGCCAGCAGCTGGGGGACAGGGGGTGGAGAGACCCAGTACTTC
v_call: TRBV7-9; j_call: TRBJ2-1; d_call: TRBD1; cdr3_aa: CASSPTGGSYTKQFF; cdr3_nt: TGTGCCAGCAGCCCCACAGGGGGCTCCTACACCAAGCAGTTCTTC
v_call: TRBV5-1; j_call: TRBJ2-7; d_call: NA; cdr3_aa: CASSMEGETSGEQYF; cdr3_nt: TGCGCCAGCAGTATGGAGGGGGAAACGTCTGGGGAGCAGTACTTC
v_call: TRBV5-1; j_call: TRBJ1-1; d_call: TRBD1; cdr3_aa: CASSLVSGGLTEAFF; cdr3_nt: TGCGCCAGCAGCTTGGTTTCAGGGGGGTTGACTGAAGCTTTCTTT
v_call: TRBV5-1; j_call: TRBJ2-1; d_call: NA; cdr3_aa: CASSLAGGPQGNEQFF; cdr3_nt: TGCGCCAGCAGCTTGGCCGGGGGGCCACAAGGCAATGAGCAGTTCTTC
v_call: TRBV7-2; j_call: TRBJ2-3; d_call: TRBD2; cdr3_aa: CASSFGSLAGGGADTQYF; cdr3_nt: TGTGCCAGCAGCTTTGGCTCGCTAGCGGGTGGGGGGGCAGATACGCAGTATTTT
v_call: TRBV7-2; j_call: TRBJ1-2; d_call: NA; cdr3_aa: CASSLEEGGSYGYTF; cdr3_nt: TGTGCCAGCAGCTTAGAAGAGGGGGGAAGCTATGGCTACACCTTC
v_call: TRBV7-2; j_call: TRBJ2-1; d_call: NA; cdr3_aa: CASSLALRGFWFF; cdr3_nt: TGTGCCAGCAGCTTAGCGCTCCGGGGGTTCTGGTTCTTC
v_call: TRBV18; j_call: TRBJ2-3; d_call: NA; cdr3_aa: CASSPPTTLNTDTQYF; cdr3_nt: TGTGCCAGCTCACCACCGACTACCCTAAACACAGATACGCAGTATTTT
v_call: TRBV9; j_call: TRBJ2-5; d_call: TRBD2; cdr3_aa: CASSVGRLAGGPGETQYF; cdr3_nt: TGTGCCAGCAGCGTAGGGAGACTAGCGGGAGGGCCTGGTGAGACCCAGTACTTC
v_call: TRBV9; j_call: TRBJ2-1; d_call: NA; cdr3_aa: CASSATLNYHNEQFF; cdr3_nt: TGTGCCAGCAGCGCTACCCTCAATTATCACAATGAGCAGTTCTTC
v_call: TRBV6-5; j_call: TRBJ1-4; d_call: NA; cdr3_aa: CASSSDGRFNEKLFF; cdr3_nt: TGTGCCAGCAGCTCGGACGGCCGGTTTAATGAAAAACTGTTTTTT
v_call: TRBV5-6; j_call: TRBJ1-2; d_call: TRBD1; cdr3_aa: CASSLVGTAHYGYTF; cdr3_nt: TGTGCCAGCAGCTTGGTGGGGACAGCGCACTATGGCTACACCTTC
v_call: TRBV7-2; j_call: TRBJ1-1; d_call: NA; cdr3_aa: CASTQWLLNTEAFF; cdr3_nt: TGTGCCAGCACACAGTGGCTTTTGAACACTGAAGCTTTCTTT
v_call: TRBV5-5; j_call: TRBJ2-1; d_call: TRBD2; cdr3_aa: CASSITPGLAGYNEQFF; cdr3_nt: TGTGCCAGCAGCATAACCCCGGGACTAGCGGGGTACAATGAGCAGTTCTTC
v_call: TRBV7-9; j_call: TRBJ1-2; d_call: NA; cdr3_aa: CASSLEASGYTF; cdr3_nt: TGTGCCAGCAGCTTAGAGGCATCTGGCTACACCTTC
v_call: TRBV6-4; j_call: TRBJ2-2; d_call: NA; cdr3_aa: CASSDGGPGELFF; cdr3_nt: TGTGCCAGCAGTGACGGAGGTCCCGGGGAGCTGTTTTTT
v_call: TRBV5-6; j_call: TRBJ1-6; d_call: NA; cdr3_aa: CASSLVRVVSPLHF; cdr3_nt: TGTGCCAGCAGCTTGGTCAGGGTTGTTTCACCCCTCCACTTT
v_call: TRBV29-1; j_call: TRBJ1-4; d_call: NA; cdr3_aa: CSVYGGPGNEKLFF; cdr3_nt: TGCAGCGTTTATGGGGGACCGGGAAATGAAAAACTGTTTTTT
v_call: TRBV13; j_call: TRBJ2-7; d_call: NA; cdr3_aa: CASSLGSVYEQYF; cdr3_nt: TGTGCCAGCAGCTTAGGCAGTGTTTACGAGCAGTACTTC
v_call: TRBV7-9; j_call: TRBJ1-2; d_call: NA; cdr3_aa: CASSPTAGDNYGYTF; cdr3_nt: TGTGCCAGCAGCCCCACGGCAGGTGACAACTATGGCTACACCTTC
v_call: TRBV7-8; j_call: TRBJ1-2; d_call: NA; cdr3_aa: CASSPTSARGYTF; cdr3_nt: TGTGCCAGCAGCCCCACCAGCGCCCGAGGCTACACCTTC
v_call: TRBV11-2; j_call: TRBJ2-5; d_call: TRBD2; cdr3_aa: CASSLGVGEGETQYF; cdr3_nt: TGTGCCAGCAGCTTAGGAGTCGGGGAGGGAGAGACCCAGTACTTC